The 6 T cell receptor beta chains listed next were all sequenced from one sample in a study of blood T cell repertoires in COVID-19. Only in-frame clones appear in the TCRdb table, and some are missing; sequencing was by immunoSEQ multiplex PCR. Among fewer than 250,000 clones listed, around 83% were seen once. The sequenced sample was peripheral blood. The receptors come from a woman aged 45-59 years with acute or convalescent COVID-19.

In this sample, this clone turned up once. The CDR3 loop reads CASSYRGETDTQYF. The CDR3 nucleotides are TGTGCCAGCAGTTACAGGGGTGAGACAGATACGCAGTATTTT. The chain couples TRBV6-6 to TRBJ2-3; weak D call: TRBD1 (5 bases). This CDR3 has 14 residues. Germline CDR1 MNHNY, CDR2 SVGAGI (reference sequence). Trimming shortened V by 2 bases and J by 3 bases, and 9 bases separated the two germline ends.

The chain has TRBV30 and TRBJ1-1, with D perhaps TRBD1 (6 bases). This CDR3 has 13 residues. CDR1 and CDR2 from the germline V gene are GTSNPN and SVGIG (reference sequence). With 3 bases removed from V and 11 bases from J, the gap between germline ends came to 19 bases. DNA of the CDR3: TGTGCCTGGAGAGGCAGTAGTGGACAGAGGGCTTTCTTT. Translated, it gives CAWRGSSGQRAFF.

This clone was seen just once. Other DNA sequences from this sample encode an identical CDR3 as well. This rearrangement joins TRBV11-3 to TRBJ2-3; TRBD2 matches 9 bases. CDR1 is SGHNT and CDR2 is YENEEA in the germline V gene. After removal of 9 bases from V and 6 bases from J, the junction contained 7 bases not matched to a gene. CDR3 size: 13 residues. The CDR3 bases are TGTGCCAGTAGCCTAGCGGGAACTGATACGCAGTATTTT. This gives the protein CASSLAGTDTQYF.

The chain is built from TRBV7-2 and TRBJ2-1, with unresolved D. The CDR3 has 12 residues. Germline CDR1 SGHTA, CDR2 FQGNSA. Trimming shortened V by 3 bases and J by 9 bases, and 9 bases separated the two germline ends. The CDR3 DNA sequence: TGTGCCAGCAGCTTCAGTGGTGGTGAGCAGTTCTTC. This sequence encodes CASSFSGGEQFF.

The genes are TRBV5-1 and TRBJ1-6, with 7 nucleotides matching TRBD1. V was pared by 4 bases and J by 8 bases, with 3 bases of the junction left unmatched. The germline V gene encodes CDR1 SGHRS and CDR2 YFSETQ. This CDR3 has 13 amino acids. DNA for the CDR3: TGCGCCAGCAGCCCGGGACAGTATTCACCCCTCCACTTT. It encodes CASSPGQYSPLHF.

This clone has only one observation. The CDR3 region is CASSLTANTGELFF. CDR3 sequence (DNA): TGCGCCAGCAGCTTGACAGCTAACACCGGGGAGCTGTTTTTT. The chain carries TRBV5-1 and TRBJ2-2; no definite D call. The CDR3 contains 14 residues. The germline V gene encodes CDR1 SGHRS and CDR2 YFSETQ. The V gene lost 1 base and the J gene lost 2 bases, with 6 bases spanning the gap.